This record concerns one T cell receptor beta chain sequence. CDR1 is DFQATT and CDR2 is SNEGSKA in the germline V gene (reference sequence). Trimming took off 6 bases at V and 8 bases at J, with 16 bases between the two ends. The CDR3 loop spans 13 amino acids. This specimen comes from a study of blood T cells in healthy people across ages. A second 7 to 11 cycle PCR used barcoded and J-beta primers. TCRdb processed the 5' RACE reads anew with MiXCR; each CDR3 protein has one entry. The table includes more than 500,000 distinct CDR3 sequences, roughly 28% detected once. The genes are TRBV20-1 and TRBJ1-4; D is ambiguous. Sequencing was performed on blood. The sequence derives from a woman in her 70s in good health. CDR3 protein: CSAADGRREKLFF. CDR3 bases: TGCAGTGCAGCCGACGGGAGACGGGAAAAACTGTTTTTT.